The present T cell receptor beta chain was sequenced within a study of cytomegalovirus exposure and HLA in healthy donors. The CDR3 sequence is 18 residues long. The V gene's germline CDR1 is LNHDA and CDR2 SQIVND (reference sequence). With 1 base clipped from V and 6 bases from J, the junction kept 8 bases outside the gene matches. Study observations and caveats: CMV antigen specificity of a few CMV-associated chains was confirmed in vitro. From TCR beta sequences, most subjects' HLA-A and HLA-B alleles were reportedly predicted accurately.

This clone came up once. The antigen remains unidentified. The PCR made use of 60 Vbeta and 13 Jbeta primers. Profiled with immunoSEQ multiplex PCR; TCRdb holds only in-frame clones, not every one. This sample has about 83,000 clones; about four fifths occur once, and the top ten carry under 2%. The TCR sequence derives from a woman aged 25-40 years in good health and CMV-seronegative. The chain is built from TRBV19 and TRBJ2-2, with 13 bases fitting TRBD2. Sequencing input: PBMCs. CDR3 region: CASSIVYRTSGSSGELFF. In DNA, the CDR3 is TGTGCCAGTAGTATAGTGTACCGGACTAGCGGGAGCTCCGGGGAGCTGTTTTTT. The full variable domain, rest sourced from reference TRBV19 and TRBJ2-2, is DGGITQSPKYLFRKEGQNVTLSCEQNLNHDAMYWYRQDPGQGLRLIYYSQIVNDFQKGDIAEGYSVSREKKESFPLTVTSAQKNPTAFYLCASSIVYRTSGSSGELFFGEGSRLTVL.